What follows are 11 T cell receptor beta chains derived from one specimen sequenced in a study of cytomegalovirus exposure and HLA in healthy donors. Vbeta (60) and Jbeta (13) primers were used in the PCR. Generated by immunoSEQ multiplex PCR, the TCRdb table keeps only in-frame clones and is missing some. The table shows tens of thousands of clones, with around 75% occurring only once. Material: PBMCs. The receptors come from a man in his forties in good health and CMV-seronegative.

This chain joins TRBV25-1 and TRBJ2-5; D is unclear. The germline CDR1 and CDR2 sequences are MGHDK and SYGVNS. Deletions cut 6 bases from V and 1 base from J, with 6 bases between. CDR3 length: 12 amino acids. In DNA, the CDR3 is TGTGCCAGCAGCAGGATCCAAGAGACCCAGTACTTC. It specifies CASSRIQETQYF.

The chain links TRBV21-1 to TRBJ2-7; the table's D call, TRBD2, was not checked against the DNA. TRBV21-1 is a documented pseudogene. CDR3 size: 14 residues. CDR3 loop: CASSKVRDSYEQYF. In nucleotides, the CDR3 is TGTGCCAGCAGCAAAGTCCGGGACTCCTACGAGCAGTACTTC.

The rearrangement links TRBV4-1 to TRBJ2-2, with 7 bases fitting TRBD2. The CDR3 is 16 residues long. CDR1 is MGHRA, CDR2 YSYEKL, per germline. J was trimmed by 4 bases and V by 7 bases; bases with no gene match: 12. The CDR3 here is CASNGGRASGTGELFF. The DNA of the CDR3 is TGCGCCAGCAACGGGGGGAGGGCCTCTGGCACCGGGGAGCTGTTTTTT.

This chain uses TRBV28 with TRBJ2-7; 8 bases align to TRBD1. Germline CDR1 MDHEN, CDR2 SYDVKM. The length of the CDR3 is 14 residues. Trimming at V came to 8 bases and at J to 3 bases, leaving 9 bases not matched to a gene. In nucleotides, the CDR3 is TGTGCCAGCGGAGCCTCACAGGGGGTCTACGAGCAGTACTTC. It yields the protein CASGASQGVYEQYF.

This clone was counted between two and nine times. The CDR3 DNA reads as TGTGCCAGCAGCGTAGGAGAGCGTGGCTACACCTTC. It encodes CASSVGERGYTF. This rearrangement joins TRBV9 to TRBJ1-2; D gene uncertain. CDR3 length: 12 residues. V was cut by 0 bases and J by 7 bases, with 7 bases left in between. Germline CDR1 is SGDLS and CDR2 is YYNGEE.

The sample holds a few counts of this clone. The chain uses TRBV5-1 and TRBJ2-5; 10 nucleotides match TRBD2. CDR3 size: 16 residues. The trim removed 2 bases at V and 5 bases at J, leaving 9 bases unmatched. Germline CDR1 is SGHRS and CDR2 is YFSETQ. CDR3 coding DNA: TGCGCCAGCAGCTTCGACCTAGCGGGAGCTGGGGAGACCCAGTACTTC. Translated: CASSFDLAGAGETQYF.

This clone has only a few counts. The chain joins TRBV19 to TRBJ1-4; no definite D call. Germline V lookup: CDR1 LNHDA, CDR2 SQIVND (reference sequence). Trimming pared 3 bases from V and 0 bases from J, leaving 8 bases between. The CDR3 runs 15 residues. CDR3 loop: CASSIGQATNEKLFF. Written as DNA, the CDR3 is TGTGCCAGTAGTATTGGGCAGGCAACTAATGAAAAACTGTTTTTT.

The chain links TRBV28 to TRBJ2-1; D not resolved. Per the germline V gene, CDR1 is MDHEN and CDR2 is SYDVKM. The CDR3 runs to 14 residues. Trimming removed 3 bases at V and 4 bases at J, with 10 bases between. The CDR3: CASSLLSVYNEQFF. The CDR3 DNA sequence: TGTGCCAGCAGTTTGTTGAGCGTATACAATGAGCAGTTCTTC.

For the CDR3, the DNA is TGCAGCGTCGAAAGACAAATGGAAAGCTCTGGGGCCAACGTCCTGACTTTC. It encodes CSVERQMESSGANVLTF. V usage is TRBV29-1 and J usage is TRBJ2-6, with D uncertain. Per the germline V gene, CDR1 is SQVTM and CDR2 is ANQGSEA. The V gene lost 6 bases and the J gene lost 0 bases, with 18 bases spanning the gap. The CDR3 is 17 residues long.

The rearrangement uses TRBV25-1 and TRBJ1-1, with D maybe TRBD1 (6 bases). From germline, CDR1 is MGHDK and CDR2 SYGVNS. This CDR3 comprises 15 residues. V was shortened by 2 bases and J by 2 bases, with 12 bases between the two germline ends. This CDR3 reads CASSEGGHLNTEAFF. The CDR3 DNA reads as TGTGCCAGCAGTGAAGGGGGACATTTAAACACTGAAGCTTTCTTT.

This clone was counted only a few times. The chain recombines TRBV28 with TRBJ1-1; D remains ambiguous. CDR1 is MDHEN, CDR2 SYDVKM, per germline. The CDR3 has 16 residues. Between the trimmed V and J ends, which lost 1 base and 4 bases, there was a span of 16 bases. Written as DNA, the CDR3 is TGTGCCAGCAGTTTATCCCTAGACCCGCGGAGCACTGAAGCTTTCTTT. It encodes CASSLSLDPRSTEAFF.